Here is one TCR beta chain with its context. The sample is drawn from a study of technical replicates of blood from a few donors. The table came from immunoSEQ multiplex PCR; TCRdb's copy has only in-frame clones and leaves some out. Of roughly 80,000 clones listed, approximately 94% are singletons. The V and J ends lost 4 bases and 4 bases, in that order; junction bases with no gene match: 9. The germline gives CDR1 SGHRS, CDR2 YFSETQ. The CDR3 runs to 17 residues. The sequencing input was T cells isolated from PBMCs. The clonotype was recovered from a human donor in good health. The chain recombines TRBV5-1 with TRBJ2-6; 9 positions agree with TRBD2. The CDR3: CASSREAGGSGANVLTF. As DNA, the CDR3 is TGCGCCAGCAGCCGGGAAGCGGGAGGAAGCGGGGCCAACGTCCTGACTTTC.